Included here is one TCR beta chain sequence, with context. Its antigen is not known. CDR3 size: 14 residues. Between the trimmed V and J ends, which lost 0 bases and 1 base, there was a span of 7 bases. Germline lookup yields CDR1 SEHNR and CDR2 FQNEAQ (reference sequence). Measured with immunoSEQ multiplex PCR; TCRdb has only the in-frame clones, and not every one. This table holds 100,000 to 150,000 clones, 85% to 90% found once. This record belongs to a study of T cell responses to AZD1222 COVID-19 vaccine. Regarding the study as a whole: Possibly, clonal diversity was underestimated; donors were largely white British and included more females.

The gene calls are TRBV7-9 and TRBJ2-7; no firm D call. This sequence was found in an adult in good health. The starting material was peripheral blood, obtained on day 0 of MenACWY control vaccination. The CDR3 sequence: CASSLAAVSYEQYF. In DNA, the CDR3 is TGTGCCAGCAGCTTAGCCGCCGTATCCTACGAGCAGTACTTC.